The T cell receptor (beta chain) under discussion was sequenced for a study of cytomegalovirus exposure and HLA in healthy donors (dated by TCRdb to 2016 to 2017). As for the study more broadly: An earlier analysis of about 560 of the donors reported about 300 Gb of sequence data and some 110 million unique TCR beta sequences obtained from about 170 million T cells. Roughly 300 gigabases of sequencing data and 91 million or so unique TCR sequences made up an early release that covered nearly 650 HLA-typed donors. Of the roughly 390 genotyped donors, 81% fell in the genetic ancestry cluster associated with self-reported Caucasian donors. The study aimed to test whether cataloging public T cell receptors could reveal signatures of past pathogen exposure. The study used immunosequencing to profile the T cell repertoires of approximately 640 subjects and linked those repertoires to cytomegalovirus serostatus. A separate validation cohort of 100 to 150 different subjects was used in addition to the 666-subject first cohort. To predict cytomegalovirus infection status, the study brought together high-throughput TCR immunosequencing, statistical association of individual TCRs with disease status, and machine learning. A later analysis re-examined previously published TCR beta repertoires from several hundred donors and added high-resolution HLA genotyping to investigate patterns of TCR occurrence. Rather than drawing on any new phenotypic data, the later analysis identified candidate immune exposures from TCR beta sequences and the way those sequences occurred across donors. To decide whether each TCR beta V gene segment behaved as functional or pseudogenic, an earlier analysis of some 580 of the donors relied on high-throughput TCR beta sequencing. Alongside the repertoire data, information on donor age, sex, ethnicity and CMV serostatus was compiled. A later genetic analysis took genome-wide SNP genotypes for about 65% of the 666 donors and used that subset as a discovery cohort. Every discovery cohort repertoire had been produced on one sequencing platform. Both class I and class II loci were covered by HLA typing, at four-digit resolution. The number of typed donors differed by locus: about 629-640 for A, B, C, DRB1 and DQB1; roughly 510 for DQA1; approximately 610 for DPA1; and roughly 470 for DPB1. Five DR-DQ haplotypes were treated as single units for association and clustering because of strong linkage in the cohort. On average, over 200,000 unique TCR beta nucleotide sequences were sequenced per donor among fewer than 500 genotyped donors of the cohort, with 15% to 20% of those sequences being non-productive.

The CDR3 contains 14 residues, cysteine and phenylalanine counted. The DNA shown is the 42-base CDR3, in frame from base 1. Taken from the germline V gene, the CDR1 and CDR2 loops are SGHRS and YFSETQ. Trimming at the junction amounts to 0 bases on V and 1 base on J, and the germline ends lie 7 bases apart. Remarks on this clone: This clone's antigen is unknown. No base quality values were provided; no much bigger clone lies one nucleotide off.

Library preparation used the immunoSEQ multiplex PCR assay. For the multiplex PCR, a mixture combining 60 forward primers for TCR Vbeta segments and 13 reverse primers for TCR Jbeta segments was used. Amplification of the CDR3 region of rearranged TCR beta genes was performed with a multiplex PCR assay on genomic DNA. The amplified TCR beta libraries were sequenced on the Illumina HiSeq System as 87-base-pair reads. The study's processing was this. In a later analysis, 77 million or so unique TCR beta chains were counted across the 500 to 700 repertoires, and roughly 11 million of these chains were shared by at least two donors. To remove PCR and sequencing errors, raw reads were error-corrected and collapsed into unique sequences using a nearest-neighbor algorithm that merged closely related sequences. V, D and J gene segments were assigned by aligning CDR3 sequences to IMGT reference sequences. Each retained sequence needed at least a six-nucleotide match to both a V gene segment and a J gene segment. A rearrangement was called productive if the CDR3 had no stop codons and remained in frame with V and J, and every other rearrangement was called non-productive. Following IMGT convention, CDR3 was defined as the stretch from the second conserved V-encoded cysteine to the conserved J-encoded phenylalanine. The earlier analysis of 450 to 750 of the donors excluded any sequence lacking an unambiguous match to a single V gene segment. In an earlier analysis of a few hundred of the donors, V segments were called functional above 56.7% productive rearrangements and were called segregating when the between-donor standard deviation exceeded 5%. A statistical classification framework was developed to diagnose cytomegalovirus status using the catalog of TCR beta chain sequences. In a later analysis, TCR nucleotide sequences were compared against IMGT/GENE-DB human TR gene sequences so that V and J genes could be assigned. In a later analysis, CDR3 sequences and most-parsimonious VDJ recombination scenarios were assigned using the TCRdist pipeline. In a later analysis, each TCR beta chain was defined by its CDR3 amino acid sequence together with its V-gene family, and reads lacking a unique V-gene family were excluded. A later analysis removed 550 to 700 highly shared, low-generation-probability nucleotide sequences to deal with suspected cross-contamination and a sequencing artifact. A later analysis calculated a clonal expansion index for each public chain from normalized within-repertoire ranks of inferred template counts. Generation probabilities in a later analysis came from a VDJ recombination model fitted to out-of-frame rearrangements, and those results were checked against IGoR. A later analysis scored TCR-TCR, TCR-HLA and TCR-CMV co-occurrence with hypergeometric tests, applying a repertoire-size bias correction to TCR pairs. In a later analysis, false discovery rates were estimated by permuting HLA or CMV assignments 20 times. In a later analysis, co-occurring TCRs were grouped using DBSCAN, and TCRdist sequence similarity was added for clustering within HLA-allele-positive subsets. Repertoires with fewer than 30,000 or more than 120,000 public chains were left out of co-occurrence clustering, as were about 5 repertoires with anomalous nucleotide sharing. Here the immuneACCESS table is served through TCRdb, limited to in-frame sequences with V and J called. Missing clones are a known gap in these copies; in checked studies unresolved V genes cover under half, and the rest lacks a known reason. Clone size and V and J calls were adopted from that table, with D and trimming inferred from the DNA. In all, the sample holds around 250,000 clones, and over 90% of those were seen once. Clones ranked in the top ten supply approximately 1.5% of the sample.

The cohort was made up of roughly 670 healthy bone marrow donors. Cohort members were all nominally healthy when sampled, although unrecorded immune exposures were likely present. The donor was CMV seronegative and belonged to the group of around 400 seronegative cohort members. Each donor provided a peripheral blood sample, and peripheral blood mononuclear cells were used for TCR beta sequencing. The Qiagen DNeasy Blood Extraction Kit was used to extract genomic DNA from the blood cell samples. Overall results and qualifications from the work: A cluster of highly shared sequence variants was judged likely to be a technical artifact of the sequencing pipeline. At a false discovery rate of 0.05, a later analysis linked 16,951 TCR beta sequences to specific HLA alleles. A later genetic analysis associated a missense DCLRE1C variant with V-gene and J-gene trimming of TCR beta chains, and an independent cohort replicated the association. Linkage disequilibrium might explain the correlated functional status among segregating V segments, but an unknown experimental factor could not be excluded. Most TCR sequences were seen in very few donors, while some public TCRs were found in many individuals. The earlier analysis of about 600 of the donors excluded approximately 15 rarely observed V segments, including chromosome 9 orphons, because counts were too low. Most CMV-associated TCR beta chains appeared to be HLA-restricted in a later analysis, and the HLA associations seemed to be driven largely by CMV exposure. The classifier was reported to diagnose cytomegalovirus status with high specificity and sensitivity in both the original cohort and the validation cohort. When HLA alleles, especially DR and DQ, strongly co-occurred, attributing TCR associations to individual alleles was difficult. The cohort was sequenced for TCR beta chains only, and without alpha or paired-chain data the features that could be detected were limited. Some IMGT-functional V segments, including TRBV6-2 and TRBV6-3, could not be distinguished by the 87-base-pair reads and were therefore excluded. Immune exposure information for the cohort was limited to CMV serostatus. In a later analysis, several top co-occurrence clusters were reported to appear linked to parvovirus B19, influenza, CMV and Epstein-Barr virus. The presence/absence analyses assumed that sequencing depth was roughly uniform across donors, and that assumption may not be true. A later analysis found that HLA-associated TCR beta chains were more clonally expanded and had lower generation probabilities than equally common non-associated chains. An earlier analysis of approximately 570 of the donors showed that most TCR beta V segments appeared in productive rearrangements either about 87% or about 30% of the time, which broadly matched IMGT annotations. In vitro tests confirmed that a few of the cytomegalovirus-associated TCR beta chains recognize cytomegalovirus antigens. According to the authors, the approach could potentially be generalized to other disease states and immunological phenotypes. Because some donors lacked HLA typing at each locus, the association tests relied only on the typed subset. A further reported finding was that TCR beta sequences accurately predicted the HLA-A and HLA-B alleles for most subjects in the first cohort. The study listed approximately 150 TCR beta chains as associated with cytomegalovirus. In a later analysis, the rate of TCR association differed among HLA loci, with DRB1 alleles having the most associated TCRs and HLA-C alleles having the fewest. A later genetic analysis reported fewer N-insertions in productive TCRs among donors in an Asian-associated ancestry cluster than the roughly 700-donor mean.

This TCR derives from a girl aged 2-10 years in good health and CMV-seronegative. The sequenced sample was PBMCs. The rearranged segments are TRBV5-1 and TRBJ1-1; the D gene is possibly TRBD1, with 5 bases matching. Read as DNA, the sequence is TGCGCCAGCAGCTTGGACAGGCGGAACACTGAAGCTTTCTTT. This encodes CASSLDRRNTEAFF.